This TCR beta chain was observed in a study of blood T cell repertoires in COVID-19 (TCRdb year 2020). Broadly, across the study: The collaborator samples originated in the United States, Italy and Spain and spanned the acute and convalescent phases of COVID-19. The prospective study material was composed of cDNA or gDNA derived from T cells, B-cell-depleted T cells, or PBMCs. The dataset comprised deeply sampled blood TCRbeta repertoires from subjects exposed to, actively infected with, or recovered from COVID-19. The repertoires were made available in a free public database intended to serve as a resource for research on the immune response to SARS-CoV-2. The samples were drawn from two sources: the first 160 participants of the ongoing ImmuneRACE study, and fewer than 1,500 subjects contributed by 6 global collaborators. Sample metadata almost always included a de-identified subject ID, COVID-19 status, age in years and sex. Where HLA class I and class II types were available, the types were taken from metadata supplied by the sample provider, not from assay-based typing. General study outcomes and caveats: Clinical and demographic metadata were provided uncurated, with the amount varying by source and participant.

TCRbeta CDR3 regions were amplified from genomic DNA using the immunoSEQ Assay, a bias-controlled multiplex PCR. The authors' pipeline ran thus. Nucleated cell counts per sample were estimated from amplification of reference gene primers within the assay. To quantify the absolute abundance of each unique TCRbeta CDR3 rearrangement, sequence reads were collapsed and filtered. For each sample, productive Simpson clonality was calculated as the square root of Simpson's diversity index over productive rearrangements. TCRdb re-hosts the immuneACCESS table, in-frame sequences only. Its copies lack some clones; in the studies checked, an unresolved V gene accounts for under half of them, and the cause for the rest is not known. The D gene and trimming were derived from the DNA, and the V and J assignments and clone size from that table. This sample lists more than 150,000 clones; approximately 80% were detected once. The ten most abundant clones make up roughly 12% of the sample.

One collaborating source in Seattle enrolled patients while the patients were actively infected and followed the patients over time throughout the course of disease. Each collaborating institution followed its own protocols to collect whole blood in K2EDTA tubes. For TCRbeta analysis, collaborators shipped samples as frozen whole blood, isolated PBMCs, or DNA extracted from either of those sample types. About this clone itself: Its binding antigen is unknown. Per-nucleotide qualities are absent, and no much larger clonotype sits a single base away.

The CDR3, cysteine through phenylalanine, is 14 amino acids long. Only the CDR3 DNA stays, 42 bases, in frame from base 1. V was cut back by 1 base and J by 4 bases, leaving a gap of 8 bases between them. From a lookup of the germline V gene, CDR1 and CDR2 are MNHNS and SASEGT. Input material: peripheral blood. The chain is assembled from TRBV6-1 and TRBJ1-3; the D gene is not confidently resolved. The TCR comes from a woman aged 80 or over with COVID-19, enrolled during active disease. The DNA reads TGTGCCAGCAGTGAAGATGTCGGGGGAAACACCATATATTTT. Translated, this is CASSEDVGGNTIYF.